Listed below are T cell receptor beta chains from one sample, sequenced in a study of regulatory dendritic cells for organ transplantation. The protocol was immunoSEQ multiplex PCR, while the TCRdb copy is restricted to in-frame clones and leaves out a portion. In the table there are some 10,000 clones, roughly 70% of which are singletons. Material for sequencing was memory CD8+ T cells from blood. These receptors originate from a human donor in good health. The conserved cysteine and the conserved F or W are not part of the CDR3 here.

>TRBJ1-1|TRBV27|14
ASSLRAAGVAAEAF
>TRBJ2-7|TRBV5-4|13
ASSGPGQGAYEQY
>TRBJ2-3|TRBV29-1|10
SVLTLKGIQY
>TRBJ2-1|TRBV25-1|10
ASSEALHEQF
>TRBJ2-7|TRBV27|12
ASSWQTGPYEQY
>TRBJ2-1|TRBV19|11
ASSIGLSSEQF
>TRBJ2-3|TRBV5-4|13
ASSPSGRVPDTQY
>TRBJ1-1|TRBV10-1|14
ARSRQGPGIGTEAF
>TRBJ2-5|TRBV2|10
ASAGQEETQY
>TRBJ1-3|TRBV9|13
ASSPGQINGNTIY
>TRBJ2-2|TRBV9|12
ASSVGGDTGELF
>TRBJ2-7|TRBV28|10
ASSLGGYEQY
>TRBJ2-7|TRBV9|10
ASSDQGYEQY
>TRBJ2-1|TRBV10-1|13
ASSESASGYNEQF
>TRBJ2-3|TRBV6-4|15
ASSDSTAGGGTDTQY
>TRBJ1-5|TRBV27|11
ASSTDRNQPQH
>TRBJ2-2|TRBV7-8|17
ASSSRRSGGTLNTGELF
>TRBJ2-1|TRBV7-9|14
ASSLGAWATGNEQF
>TRBJ1-2|TRBV28|12
ASSPTGGADGYT
>TRBJ2-5|TRBV7-9|13
ASSPRRGIRETQY
>TRBJ2-7|TRBV10-3|13
AISEPTGGPHEQY
>TRBJ1-2|TRBV5-6|11
ASRSAGNYGYT
>TRBJ2-3|TRBV4-2|17
ASSQDWNGGALSTDTQY
>TRBJ2-7|TRBV2|11
ASSVEGTGEQY
>TRBJ1-2|TRBV7-2|12
ASSLWDRDYGYT
>TRBJ1-5|TRBV15|13
ATSRGPDSNQPQH
>TRBJ2-7|TRBV5-5|13
ASSQVGAGEHEQY
>TRBJ1-2|TRBV30|9
AWSANYGYT
>TRBJ1-2|TRBV6-1|13
ASSEKGVHLYGYT
>TRBJ1-2|TRBV5-1|11
ASSLEPILGYT
>TRBJ1-2|TRBV5-5|18
ASSLGLIQDVGRPNYGYT
>TRBJ2-1|TRBV6-5|7
ASRNEQF
>TRBJ1-2|TRBV5-8|12
ASSLVLGVDGYT